These 8 T cell receptor beta chains were sequenced from one sample in a study of blood T cell repertoires in COVID-19. Libraries were prepared by immunoSEQ multiplex PCR; TCRdb keeps only in-frame clonotypes and omits some of them. The sample shows almost 70,000 clones, approximately 75% of them seen only once. Sequencing was performed on peripheral blood. The receptors stem from a human donor in a cohort sampled during active COVID-19.

This clone was observed a handful of times. The chain links TRBV27 to TRBJ1-6; possibly TRBD1 for D (6 bases). This CDR3 spans 14 amino acids. From germline, CDR1 is MNHEY and CDR2 SMNVEV (reference sequence). V lost 3 bases and J 9 bases, leaving 12 bases between the germline ends. CDR3 sequence reads: CASSLRGSISPLHF. The DNA for the CDR3 is TGTGCCAGCAGTTTGAGGGGGTCGATTTCACCCCTCCACTTT.

This clone showed up many times. The chain employs TRBV5-1 and TRBJ1-2; D not certain. The V gene's germline CDR1 is SGHRS and CDR2 YFSETQ. This CDR3 region has 11 residues. V lost 0 bases and J lost 7, with 4 bases in between. This CDR3 is CASSLAGGYTF. The CDR3 DNA follows: TGCGCCAGCAGCTTGGCGGGTGGCTACACCTTC.

The chain joins TRBV4-1 to TRBJ2-1; weak D call: TRBD1 (6 bases). Trimming stripped 3 bases from V and 8 bases from J, with 17 bases between. Germline values: CDR1 MGHRA, CDR2 YSYEKL. CDR3 length: 15 residues. As DNA, the CDR3 is TGCGCCAGCAGCCAGACGCCGAGGGGGAACGATGAGCAGTTCTTC. It codes for CASSQTPRGNDEQFF.

This clone was detected only once. The V and J genes are TRBV5-1 and TRBJ2-5, with D tentatively TRBD2 (5 bases). Trimming took 7 bases from V and 1 from J, leaving 14 bases between them. Germline loops: CDR1 SGHRS, CDR2 YFSETQ. This CDR3 is 14 amino acids long. CDR3 residues: CASSLNGIQETQYF. The CDR3 DNA follows: TGCGCCAGCTCATTGAACGGGATCCAAGAGACCCAGTACTTC. Combining the CDR3 with reference TRBV5-1 and TRBJ2-5 gives the whole variable domain KAGVTQTPRYLIKTRGQQVTLSCSPISGHRSVSWYQQTPGQGLQFLFEYFSETQRNKGNFPGRFSGRQFSNSRSEMNVSTLELGDSALYLCASSLNGIQETQYFGPGTRLLVL.

The CDR3 loop is CATSDWGQGNYGYTF. CDR3 nucleotides: TGTGCCACCAGTGATTGGGGGCAGGGTAACTATGGCTACACCTTC. V is TRBV24-1 and J is TRBJ1-2; D possibly corresponds to TRBD1 (6 bases). CDR1 KGHDR and CDR2 SFDVKD come from the germline V gene. The CDR3 runs 15 residues. V was cut by 2 bases and J by 1 base, with 10 bases left in between.

The gene calls are TRBV9 and TRBJ1-4; no clear D. Deletions cut 0 bases from V and 4 bases from J, with 19 bases between. This CDR3 is 18 amino acids long. From germline, CDR1 is SGDLS and CDR2 YYNGEE. CDR3 DNA sequence: TGTGCCAGCAGCGTAGCCCAACACCCGGGTGAATATAATGAAAAACTGTTTTTT. It is translated as CASSVAQHPGEYNEKLFF. Combining the CDR3 with reference TRBV9 and TRBJ1-4 gives the whole variable domain DSGVTQTPKHLITATGQRVTLRCSPRSGDLSVYWYQQSLDQGLQFLIQYYNGEERAKGNILERFSAQQFPDLHSELNLSSLELGDSALYFCASSVAQHPGEYNEKLFFGSGTQLSVL.

This clone was counted at least ten times. V is TRBV6-4 and J is TRBJ1-1; 9 bases align to TRBD1. The CDR3 contains 13 residues. V lost 9 bases, J lost 4 bases, and 6 bases stayed unmatched. Germline CDR1 MRHNA, CDR2 SNTAGT. In DNA, the CDR3 is TGTGCCAGTCGGGACAGGGAGGGCACTGAAGCTTTCTTT. This codes for CASRDREGTEAFF.

The chain uses TRBV5-1 and TRBJ2-7; possibly TRBD2 for D (6 bases). The CDR3 has 17 amino acids. The V gene's germline CDR1 is SGHRS and CDR2 YFSETQ. V was trimmed by 4 bases and J by 0 bases, leaving 20 bases between them. The CDR3 nucleotides read TGCGCCAGCAGCCCCAGGAGGGGCGGAGGGAGCTCCTACGAGCAGTACTTC. Protein product: CASSPRRGGGSSYEQYF.